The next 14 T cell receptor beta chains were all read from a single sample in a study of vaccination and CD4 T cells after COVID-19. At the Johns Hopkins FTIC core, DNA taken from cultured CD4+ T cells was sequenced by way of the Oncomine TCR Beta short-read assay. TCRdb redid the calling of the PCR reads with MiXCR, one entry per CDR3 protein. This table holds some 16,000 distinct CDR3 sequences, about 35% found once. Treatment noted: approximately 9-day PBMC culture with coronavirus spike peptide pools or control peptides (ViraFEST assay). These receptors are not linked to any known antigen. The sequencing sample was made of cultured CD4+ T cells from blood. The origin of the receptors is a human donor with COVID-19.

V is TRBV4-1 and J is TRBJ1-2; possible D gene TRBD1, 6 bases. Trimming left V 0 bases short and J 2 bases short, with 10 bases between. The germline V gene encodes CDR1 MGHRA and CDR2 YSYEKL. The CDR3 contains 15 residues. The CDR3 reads CASSQEGGKNYGYTF. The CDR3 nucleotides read TGCGCCAGCAGCCAAGAAGGGGGGAAAAACTATGGCTACACCTTC.

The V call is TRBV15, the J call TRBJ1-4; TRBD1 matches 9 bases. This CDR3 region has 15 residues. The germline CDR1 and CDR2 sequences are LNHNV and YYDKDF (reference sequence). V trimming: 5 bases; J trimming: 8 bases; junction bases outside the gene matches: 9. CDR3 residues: CATSGPQGAREKLFF. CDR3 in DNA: TGTGCCACCAGCGGACCACAGGGGGCGCGAGAAAAACTGTTTTTT.

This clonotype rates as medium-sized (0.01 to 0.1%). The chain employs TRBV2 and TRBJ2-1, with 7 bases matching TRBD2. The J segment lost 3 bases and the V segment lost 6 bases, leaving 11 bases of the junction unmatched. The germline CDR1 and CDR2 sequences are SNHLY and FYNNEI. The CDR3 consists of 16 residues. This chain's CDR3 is CASRQSGVDFYNEQFF. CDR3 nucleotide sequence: TGTGCCAGCAGACAAAGCGGGGTCGACTTCTACAATGAGCAGTTCTTC.

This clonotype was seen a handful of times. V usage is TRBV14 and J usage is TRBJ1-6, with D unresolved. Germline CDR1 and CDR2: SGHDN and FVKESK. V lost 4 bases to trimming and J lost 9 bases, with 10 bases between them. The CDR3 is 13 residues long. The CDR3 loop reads CASSPTSVSPLHF. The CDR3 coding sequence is TGTGCCAGCAGCCCTACCTCAGTTTCACCCCTCCACTTT.

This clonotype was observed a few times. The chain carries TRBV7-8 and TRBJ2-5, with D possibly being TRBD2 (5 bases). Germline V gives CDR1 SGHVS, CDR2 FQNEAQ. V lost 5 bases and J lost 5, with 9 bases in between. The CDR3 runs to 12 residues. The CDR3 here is CASSPTGETQYF. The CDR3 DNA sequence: TGTGCCAGCAGCCCAACGGGGGAGACCCAGTACTTC.

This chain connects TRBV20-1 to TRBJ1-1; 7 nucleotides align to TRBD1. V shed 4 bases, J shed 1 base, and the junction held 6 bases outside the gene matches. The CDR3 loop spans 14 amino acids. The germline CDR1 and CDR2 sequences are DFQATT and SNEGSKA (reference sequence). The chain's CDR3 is CSAKREGANTEAFF. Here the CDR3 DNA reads TGCAGTGCTAAGCGTGAGGGGGCGAACACTGAAGCTTTCTTT.

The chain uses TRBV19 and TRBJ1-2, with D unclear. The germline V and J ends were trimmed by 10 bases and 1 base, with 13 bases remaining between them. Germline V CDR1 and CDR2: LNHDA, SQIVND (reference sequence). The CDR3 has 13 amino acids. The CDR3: CAIQDLINYGYTF. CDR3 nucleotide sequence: TGTGCCATCCAGGACCTCATTAACTATGGCTACACCTTC.

The CDR3 is CASSFVTGGNSPLHF. In nucleotides, the CDR3 is TGCGCCAGCAGCTTCGTGACAGGGGGGAATTCACCCCTCCACTTT. The chain is built from TRBV5-1 and TRBJ1-6, with 9 bases matching TRBD1. J gave up 7 bases and V 2 bases, and 4 bases lay outside the gene matches. CDR1 and CDR2 (germline): SGHRS, YFSETQ. CDR3 size: 15 residues. Full variable domain (rest looked up from reference TRBV5-1 and TRBJ1-6): KAGVTQTPRYLIKTRGQQVTLSCSPISGHRSVSWYQQTPGQGLQFLFEYFSETQRNKGNFPGRFSGRQFSNSRSEMNVSTLELGDSALYLCASSFVTGGNSPLHFGNGTRLTVT.

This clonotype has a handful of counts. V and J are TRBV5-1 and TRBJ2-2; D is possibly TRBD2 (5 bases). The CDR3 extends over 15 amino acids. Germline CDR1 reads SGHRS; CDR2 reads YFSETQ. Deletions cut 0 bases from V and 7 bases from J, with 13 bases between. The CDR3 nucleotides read TGCGCCAGCAGCTTGGTGGTTGGCGAGGGCGGGGAGCTGTTTTTT. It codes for CASSLVVGEGGELFF. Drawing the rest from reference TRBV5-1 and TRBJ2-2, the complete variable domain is KAGVTQTPRYLIKTRGQQVTLSCSPISGHRSVSWYQQTPGQGLQFLFEYFSETQRNKGNFPGRFSGRQFSNSRSEMNVSTLELGDSALYLCASSLVVGEGGELFFGEGSRLTVL.

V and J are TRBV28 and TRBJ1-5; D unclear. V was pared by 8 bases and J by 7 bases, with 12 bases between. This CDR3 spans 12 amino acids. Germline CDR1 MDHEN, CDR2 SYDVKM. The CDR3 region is CASVKLQQPQHF. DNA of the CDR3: TGTGCCAGCGTAAAGCTGCAGCAGCCCCAGCATTTT.

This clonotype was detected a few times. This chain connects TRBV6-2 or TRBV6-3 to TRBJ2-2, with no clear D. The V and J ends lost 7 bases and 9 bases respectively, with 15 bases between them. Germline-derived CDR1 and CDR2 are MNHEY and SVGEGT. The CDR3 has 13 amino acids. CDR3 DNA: TGTGCCAGCACCCCGACACAGCGCAGGGAGCTGTTTTTT. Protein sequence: CASTPTQRRELFF.

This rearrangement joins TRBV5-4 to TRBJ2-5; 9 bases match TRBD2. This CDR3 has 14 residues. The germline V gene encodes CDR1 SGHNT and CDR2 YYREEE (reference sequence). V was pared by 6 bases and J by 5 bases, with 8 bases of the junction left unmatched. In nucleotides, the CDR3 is TGTGCCAGCACCCATAGCGGGGGAGGGGAGACCCAGTACTTC. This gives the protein CASTHSGGGETQYF. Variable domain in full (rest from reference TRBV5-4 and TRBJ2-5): ETGVTQSPTHLIKTRGQQVTLRCSSQSGHNTVSWYQQALGQGPQFIFQYYREEENGRGNFPPRFSGLQFPNYSSELNVNALELDDSALYLCASTHSGGGETQYFGPGTRLLVL.

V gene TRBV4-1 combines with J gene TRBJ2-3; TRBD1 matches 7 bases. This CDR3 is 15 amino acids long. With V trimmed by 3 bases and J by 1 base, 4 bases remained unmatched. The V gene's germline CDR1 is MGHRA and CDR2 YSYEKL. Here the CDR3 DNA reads TGCGCCAGCAGCCAGACAGGGTGGGGCACAGATACGCAGTATTTT. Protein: CASSQTGWGTDTQYF.

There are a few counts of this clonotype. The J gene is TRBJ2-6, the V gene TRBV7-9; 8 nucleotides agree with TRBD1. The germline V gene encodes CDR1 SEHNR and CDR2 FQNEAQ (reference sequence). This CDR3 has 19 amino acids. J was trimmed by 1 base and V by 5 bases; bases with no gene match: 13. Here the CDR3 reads CASSPPGQDLSSGANVLTF. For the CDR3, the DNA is TGTGCCAGCAGCCCCCCGGGACAGGACCTCAGTTCTGGGGCCAACGTCCTGACTTTC.